One and the same sample provided the 29 T cell receptor beta chains below, sequenced in a study of read filtering for tumor transcriptome and immune sequencing. Molecular barcoded adaptors covering alpha/delta and beta/gamma chains were used on approximately 440 ng RNA. Each CDR3 protein is one row after TCRdb ran MiXCR on the reads. The sample holds around 38,000 distinct CDR3 sequences, roughly an eighth seen once. Source material: a population of CD138-negative cells sorted from bone marrow. The receptors shown here come from a donor older than 35 with multiple myeloma.

This clonotype was recorded many times. This chain joins TRBV20-1 and TRBJ1-5; 7 bases are shared with TRBD1. Trimming at V came to 6 bases and at J to 4 bases, leaving 6 bases not matched to a gene. This CDR3 spans 13 amino acids. Per the germline V gene, CDR1 is DFQATT and CDR2 is SNEGSKA (reference sequence). The CDR3 protein is CSAQRTGNQPQHF. The CDR3 bases are TGCAGTGCCCAGAGGACAGGTAATCAGCCCCAGCATTTT.

This clonotype has just a few counts. The V and J genes are TRBV21-1 and TRBJ2-6; the DNA was not used to check the table's D call, TRBD2. TRBV21-1 is marked as a pseudogene. CDR3 size: 20 residues. The CDR3 spells CASSNSGTSGSFSGANVLTF. DNA for the CDR3: TGTGCCAGCAGCAACTCCGGGACTAGCGGGAGCTTCTCTGGGGCCAACGTCCTGACTTTC.

This clonotype was observed many times. This chain's CDR3 is CSARPGESYEQYF. The CDR3 DNA reads as TGCAGTGCTAGGCCAGGGGAATCCTACGAGCAGTACTTC. The chain links TRBV20-1 to TRBJ2-7; perhaps TRBD1 as D (6 bases). With 3 bases removed from V and 1 base from J, the gap between germline ends came to 10 bases. The germline CDR1 and CDR2 sequences are DFQATT and SNEGSKA (reference sequence). CDR3 length: 13 residues.

This clonotype appeared many times. The chain joins TRBV11-1 to TRBJ2-7, with unresolved D. The CDR3 runs to 16 residues. The V gene lost 3 bases and the J gene lost 0 bases, with 15 bases spanning the gap. The germline CDR1 and CDR2 sequences are SGHAT and FQDESV (reference sequence). This CDR3 reads CASSFAVVGSSYEQYF. The CDR3 DNA is TGTGCCAGCAGCTTCGCCGTTGTCGGTTCCTCCTACGAGCAGTACTTC.

CDR3 DNA: TGCGCCAGCAGCTTTAGCGGCCAAGAGACCCAGTACTTC. This translates into CASSFSGQETQYF. V gene TRBV5-1 combines with J gene TRBJ2-5, with D tentatively TRBD2 (6 bases). V lost 2 bases and J 1 base, leaving 6 bases between the germline ends. The CDR3 runs 13 residues. The germline V gene has CDR1 SGHRS and CDR2 YFSETQ.

This clonotype has at least ten counts. The rearrangement joins TRBV3-1 to TRBJ2-3, with 7 bases matching TRBD2. V lost 8 bases, J lost 6 bases, and 14 bases stayed unmatched. Germline CDR1 is LGHDT and CDR2 is YNNKEL (reference sequence). The CDR3 length is 15 residues. The CDR3 coding sequence is TGTGCCAGCTCCTCCCGGGGGAGGGGACGCGATACGCAGTATTTT. It is translated as CASSSRGRGRDTQYF.

This clonotype has a count of ten or more. The rearrangement joins TRBV20-1 to TRBJ2-1; 11 bases fit TRBD2. V was clipped by 1 base and J by 5 bases; unmatched bases: 10. Germline V lookup: CDR1 DFQATT, CDR2 SNEGSKA (reference sequence). This CDR3 has 17 amino acids. CDR3 bases: TGCAGTGCTAGAGTAGGAAGTCCTAGCGGGAGGAACAATGAGCAGTTCTTC. Its protein is CSARVGSPSGRNNEQFF.

This clonotype was seen ten or more times. The J gene is TRBJ2-5, the V gene TRBV29-1; possibly TRBD2 for D (5 bases). The CDR3 spans 12 residues. Germline V lookup: CDR1 SQVTM, CDR2 ANQGSEA. Trimming pared 5 bases from V and 5 bases from J, leaving 12 bases between. In nucleotides, the CDR3 is TGCAGCGTTTATGGACCGGGGGAGACCCAGTACTTC. Encoded protein: CSVYGPGETQYF.

This clonotype came up many times. V gene TRBV20-1 combines with J gene TRBJ1-6; D is perhaps TRBD1 (5 bases). The V gene's germline CDR1 is DFQATT and CDR2 SNEGSKA (reference sequence). CDR3 size: 16 residues. The V end was cut by 7 bases, the J end by 11 bases, with 27 bases between. The DNA of the CDR3 is TGCAGTGTAAGGGACCGTCGCCTAACTCGGGAAACACCCCTCCACTTT. Amino acid sequence: CSVRDRRLTRETPLHF.

Ten or more counts support this clonotype. The chain employs TRBV18 and TRBJ1-1, with D maybe TRBD1 (6 bases). This CDR3 spans 15 amino acids. The V end was cut by 2 bases, the J end by 5 bases, with 15 bases between. CDR1 and CDR2 (germline): KGHSH, LQKENI. CDR3 in amino acids: CASSPAGGRGTEAFF. The CDR3 nucleotides read TGTGCCAGCTCACCAGCGGGGGGCCGGGGAACTGAAGCTTTCTTT.

Concerning this clonotype itself: The missing conserved phenylalanine or tryptophan at the end of this CDR3 makes a read error likely. As DNA, the CDR3 is TGTGCCAGCAGTCAGGGTTTATACAATGAGCAGTTCCTA. It codes for CASSQGLYNEQFL. This sequence joins TRBV27 and TRBJ2-1; D may be TRBD1 (5 bases). The CDR3 has 13 amino acids. The V gene's germline CDR1 is MNHEY and CDR2 SMNVEV (reference sequence). V lost 5 bases, J lost 4 bases, and 9 bases lay in between.

This clonotype was counted ten times or more. This chain uses TRBV20-1 with TRBJ1-1; possible D gene TRBD1, 6 bases. Trimming removed 2 bases from V and 1 base from J, with 14 bases in between. The CDR3 length is 15 residues. Germline lookup yields CDR1 DFQATT and CDR2 SNEGSKA (reference sequence). CDR3 nucleotides: TGCAGTGCTAGACCCTTTGGGGGCAAGAACACTGAAGCTTTCTTT. Residues: CSARPFGGKNTEAFF.

Details on this clonotype: It differs at one base from a far larger clone, so likely a read error. Because it lacks the conserved phenylalanine or tryptophan at the end, this CDR3 is likely a read error. The chain is built from TRBV7-9 and TRBJ1-1; 7 bases match TRBD1. This CDR3 region has 13 residues. Unmatched junction bases numbered 1, after V lost 5 bases and J lost 1 base. Germline values: CDR1 SEHNR, CDR2 FQNEAQ (reference sequence). CDR3 DNA: TGTGCCAGCAGCCAGGGGGGGAACACTGAAGCTTTCCTT. Amino acids: CASSQGGNTEAFL.

In its sample, this clonotype was seen a few times. A read error may explain this, as a much larger clone is one base away. V usage is TRBV7-9 and J usage is TRBJ2-5; D remains ambiguous. Looked up from germline, CDR1 is SEHNR and CDR2 is FQNEAQ (reference sequence). V dropped 10 bases and J dropped 1 base, with 16 bases sitting between them. This CDR3 contains 14 residues. DNA for the CDR3: TGTGCCACCTGGAAGGGCATCCGCCAAGAGACCCAGTACTTC. Its protein product is CATWKGIRQETQYF.

This clonotype was counted many times. A junction end diverges from the germline sequence, so it may reflect a read error. The J gene is TRBJ2-1, the V gene TRBV6-2 or TRBV6-3; tentative D call: TRBD2 (6 bases). The CDR3 consists of 14 residues. Germline CDR1 is MNHEY and CDR2 is SVGEGT. In DNA form, the CDR3 reads TGTGCCAGCAGTTTGGGGGGTATAGGCAATGGGCAGTTCTTC. It yields the protein CASSLGGIGNGQFF.

Regarding this clonotype: Just one base apart from a much larger clone, this may be a read error. The V and J genes are TRBV5-1 and TRBJ2-5; D gene unclear. Germline V gene data show CDR1 as SGHRS and CDR2 as YFSETQ. CDR3 length equals 13 residues. The CDR3 protein is CASSFGSGETQCF. The CDR3 nucleotides read TGCGCCAGCAGCTTCGGGTCGGGCGAGACCCAGTGCTTC.

This clonotype was observed at least ten times. This chain links TRBV7-8 with TRBJ2-1; the D gene could be TRBD1 or TRBD2 (6 bases each). This CDR3 has 15 amino acids. Per the germline V gene, CDR1 is SGHVS and CDR2 is FQNEAQ. The V and J ends lost 2 bases and 4 bases respectively, with 12 bases between them. The CDR3 loop is CASSLKGGGYNEQFF. CDR3 in DNA: TGTGCCAGCAGCTTAAAAGGAGGGGGGTACAATGAGCAGTTCTTC. The full variable domain, with the rest looked up from reference TRBV7-8 and TRBJ2-1, is GAGVSQSPRYKVAKRGQDVALRCDPISGHVSLFWYQQALGQGPEFLTYFQNEAQLDKSGLPSDRFFAERPEGSVSTLKIQRTQQEDSAVYLCASSLKGGGYNEQFFGPGTRLTVL.

In this sample, this clonotype turned up a few times. The chain has TRBV14 and TRBJ2-6; tentative D call: TRBD1 (6 bases). The germline V gene has CDR1 SGHDN and CDR2 FVKESK. V was shortened by 1 base and J by 2 bases, with 9 bases between the two germline ends. The CDR3 loop spans 16 amino acids. The CDR3 DNA reads TGTGCCAGCAGCCAAGGAGGGGGTACTGGGGCCAACGTCCTGACTTTC. This codes for CASSQGGGTGANVLTF.

In its sample, this clonotype was seen many times. The chain couples TRBV30 to TRBJ1-2, with TRBD1 identical over 9 bases. This CDR3 comprises 15 residues. The germline V gene encodes CDR1 GTSNPN and CDR2 SVGIG (reference sequence). Trimming took 1 base from V and 1 from J; bases not matched to a gene: 4. CDR3 coding DNA: TGTGCCTGGAGTGCGGGGACAGGGCGTAACTATGGCTACACCTTC. Translated: CAWSAGTGRNYGYTF.

This clonotype was observed many times. The chain uses TRBV10-3 and TRBJ2-1; D is possibly TRBD1 or TRBD2 (5 bases each). This CDR3 contains 15 residues. V lost 10 bases to trimming and J lost 4 bases, with 20 bases between them. Germline V lookup: CDR1 ENHRY, CDR2 SYGVKD. In DNA, the CDR3 is TGTGCCAGCCTCCCCGGGACGCCGGCGTACAATGAGCAGTTCTTC. Encoded protein: CASLPGTPAYNEQFF.

This clonotype was detected ten times or more. This chain connects TRBV6-5 to TRBJ1-1, with a tentative D call TRBD1 (6 bases). Trimming pared 0 bases from V and 5 bases from J, leaving 7 bases between. Per germline, CDR1 MNHEY and CDR2 SVGAGI. The CDR3 runs to 13 residues. The CDR3 region has the DNA TGTGCCAGCAGTTACTCGACAGGAACTGAAGCTTTCTTT. Amino acid sequence: CASSYSTGTEAFF.

This clonotype was counted at least ten times. The V gene is TRBV28, the J gene TRBJ2-7; 8 bases line up with TRBD2. The germline gives CDR1 MDHEN, CDR2 SYDVKM. The ends lost 6 bases at V and 6 bases at J; junction bases unmatched: 7. The CDR3 runs 13 residues. CDR3 coding DNA: TGTGCCAGCAGCACCGGGACTAGATCCGAGCAGTACTTC. Translating gives CASSTGTRSEQYF. Complete variable domain (other parts from reference TRBV28 and TRBJ2-7): DVKVTQSSRYLVKRTGEKVFLECVQDMDHENMFWYRQDPGLGLRLIYFSYDVKMKEKGDIPEGYSVSREKKERFSLILESASTNQTSMYLCASSTGTRSEQYFGPGTRLTVT.

V and J are TRBV7-2 and TRBJ2-6, with 8 bases lining up with TRBD1. Germline V CDR1 and CDR2: SGHTA, FQGNSA. V trimming: 1 base; J trimming: 1 base; junction bases outside the gene matches: 6. This CDR3 has 18 residues. The CDR3 loop is CASSLVRTGSSGANVLTF. The CDR3 DNA follows: TGTGCCAGCAGCTTAGTTCGGACAGGGTCTTCTGGGGCCAACGTCCTGACTTTC.

The table lists this clonotype with many counts. V usage is TRBV12-3 or TRBV12-4 and J usage is TRBJ2-2; no definite D call. Trimming removed 0 bases from V and 4 bases from J, with 6 bases in between. This CDR3 has 14 residues. Written as DNA, the CDR3 is TGTGCCAGCAGTTTAGCGGGATCCACCGGGGAGCTGTTTTTT. Translation gives CASSLAGSTGELFF.

V gene TRBV7-3 combines with J gene TRBJ2-2; a possible D gene is TRBD2 (6 bases). This CDR3 is built from 17 residues. Germline assignment: CDR1 SGHTA and CDR2 FQGTGA. The V end lost 5 bases, the J end lost 0 bases, and 16 bases lay between the germline ends. The CDR3 sequence: CASSPGTLLSNTGELFF. In nucleotides, the CDR3 is TGTGCCAGCAGCCCCGGGACTTTGCTATCGAACACCGGGGAGCTGTTTTTT.

The chain employs TRBV25-1 and TRBJ2-2; D unclear. Trimming removed 10 bases from V and 0 bases from J, with 9 bases in between. The CDR3 is 13 amino acids. CDR1 is MGHDK and CDR2 is SYGVNS in the germline V gene. The DNA for the CDR3 is TGTGCCACCCAGGACGCGAACACCGGGGAGCTGTTTTTT. It codes for CATQDANTGELFF.

This clonotype was found many times. The chain links TRBV20-1 to TRBJ2-7; D gene unclear. The CDR3 contains 14 residues. Germline V lookup: CDR1 DFQATT, CDR2 SNEGSKA (reference sequence). The V end was cut by 0 bases, the J end by 2 bases, with 11 bases between. The CDR3 DNA reads as TGCAGTGCTAGAGATGCGGAACTGACCTACGAGCAGTACTTC. Translation: CSARDAELTYEQYF.

This clonotype showed up many times. The rearrangement joins TRBV5-1 to TRBJ2-7; D unclear. V shed 7 bases and J shed 1 base, with 12 bases lying between them. This CDR3 has 13 amino acids. Germline V gene data show CDR1 as SGHRS and CDR2 as YFSETQ. The CDR3: CASQPLSSYEQYF. CDR3 coding DNA: TGCGCCAGCCAACCCCTGAGTTCCTACGAGCAGTACTTC.

Concerning this clonotype itself: A much larger clone lies one base from this, so it may be a read error. This chain uses TRBV7-6 with TRBJ2-2, with D possibly being TRBD1 (6 bases). Looked up from germline, CDR1 is SGHVS and CDR2 is FNYEAQ. CDR3 length equals 12 residues. Here the CDR3 DNA reads TGTGCCAGCAGCCGAGGGGCAGGGGAGCTGCTTTTT. This codes for CASSRGAGELLF. Variable domain in full (rest from reference TRBV7-6 and TRBJ2-2): GAGVSQSPRYKVTKRGQDVALRCDPISGHVSLYWYRQALGQGPEFLTYFNYEAQQDKSGLPNDRFSAERPEGSISTLTIQRTEQRDSAMYRCASSRGAGELLFGEGSRLTVL.